A selection of T cell receptor beta chains follows, all from one sample in a study of blood T cell repertoires in COVID-19. Profiled with immunoSEQ multiplex PCR; TCRdb holds only in-frame clones, not every one. The sample has about 190,000 clones; 83% are singletons. The sequencing input was peripheral blood. The receptors here all came from a man aged 45-65 years with active or convalescent COVID-19. Each CDR3 is given with its conserved first and last residue. The D gene is left open where the match is weak. Some rows mark clone size as missing; the rest say once, few, many or name a class of expanded clone.

V	D	J	size	CDR3	DNA
TRBV4-1	-	TRBJ2-7	-	CASSRGWPGRGSEQYF	TGCGCCAGCAGCCGGGGATGGCCGGGGAGGGGGAGCGAGCAGTACTTC
TRBV27	TRBD1	TRBJ2-5	-	CASISGQGRGQETQYF	TGTGCCAGCATTTCCGGACAGGGGAGAGGGCAAGAGACCCAGTACTTC
TRBV24-1	-	TRBJ1-1	few	CATSAIGGTEAFF	TGTGCCACCAGTGCCATAGGGGGCACTGAAGCTTTCTTT
TRBV7-9	-	TRBJ1-2	-	CASSLRGNYGYTF	TGTGCCAGCAGCTTAAGGGGTAACTATGGCTACACCTTC
TRBV9	TRBD1	TRBJ2-3	-	CASSPYSRGPTDTQYF	TGTGCCAGCAGCCCCTATTCGAGGGGGCCGACAGATACGCAGTATTTT
TRBV11-2	TRBD2	TRBJ2-3	-	CASSLLAGGTDTQYF	TGTGCCAGCAGCTTACTAGCGGGAGGCACAGATACGCAGTATTTT
TRBV7-6	-	TRBJ2-1	-	CASSQSLEQFF	TGTGCCAGCAGCCAAAGCCTTGAGCAGTTCTTC
TRBV30	TRBD1	TRBJ1-5	-	CAWRRRDRGNQPQHF	TGTGCCTGGAGACGGCGAGACAGGGGCAATCAGCCCCAGCATTTT
TRBV30	-	TRBJ2-2	-	CAWNNVGLFAGELFF	TGTGCCTGGAACAATGTAGGACTTTTCGCCGGGGAGCTGTTTTTT
TRBV15	-	TRBJ2-5	-	CATGQGPLSAGTQYF	TGTGCCACCGGCCAAGGCCCCCTTAGTGCAGGGACCCAGTACTTC
TRBV11-2	TRBD1	TRBJ2-7	-	CASSLLRDRGPYEQYF	TGTGCCAGCAGCTTATTAAGGGACAGGGGGCCCTACGAGCAGTACTTC
TRBV11-2	-	TRBJ2-1	-	CASSLGSSEQFF	TGTGCCAGCAGCTTAGGGAGTAGTGAGCAGTTCTTC
TRBV15	-	TRBJ1-2	-	CATSRDRGGSNTF	TGTGCCACCAGCAGAGATCGAGGGGGTTCGAACACCTTC
TRBV2	TRBD1	TRBJ1-6	-	CASGTGWRSPLHF	TGTGCCAGCGGGACAGGGTGGAGGTCACCCCTCCACTTT
TRBV6-2/TRBV6-3	TRBD1	TRBJ1-2	-	CASSSPRDRANYGYTF	TGTGCCAGCAGTTCACCCCGGGACAGGGCTAACTATGGCTACACCTTC
TRBV19	TRBD1	TRBJ2-2	-	CASRGTGVAGELFF	TGTGCCAGTAGGGGGACAGGGGTGGCCGGGGAGCTGTTTTTT
TRBV30	TRBD1	TRBJ1-6	-	CAWSVGQLNSPLHF	TGTGCCTGGAGTGTGGGACAGCTGAATTCACCCCTCCACTTT
TRBV27	TRBD1	TRBJ1-1	-	CASLLGQGNTEAFF	TGTGCCAGCCTTCTAGGACAGGGGAACACTGAAGCTTTCTTT
TRBV11-2	TRBD2	TRBJ2-1	-	CASSLEGLAGANEQFF	TGTGCCAGCAGCTTAGAGGGACTAGCGGGAGCCAATGAGCAGTTCTTC
TRBV6-5	TRBD1	TRBJ1-1	-	CASSYRQGGNTEAFF	TGTGCCAGCAGTTACCGACAGGGGGGGAACACTGAAGCTTTCTTT
TRBV13	TRBD1	TRBJ2-3	once	CASSLLVNPHYNPRDRGKDTQYF	TGTGCCAGCAGCTTATTGGTCAACCCACACTACAACCCCCGGGACAGGGGGAAAGATACGCAGTATTTT
TRBV19	-	TRBJ1-1	-	CASMLRAGTEAFF	TGTGCCAGTATGCTCCGTGCGGGGACTGAAGCTTTCTTT
TRBV29-1	-	TRBJ2-3	-	CSGRAGTRGRDTQYF	TGCAGCGGCCGTGCCGGGACTCGCGGTAGGGATACGCAGTATTTT
TRBV19	-	TRBJ1-1	-	CASSTSDLNTEAFF	TGTGCCAGTAGTACATCAGACTTGAACACTGAAGCTTTCTTT
TRBV19	TRBD2	TRBJ2-3	-	CASRTGGDTQYF	TGTGCCAGTCGTACGGGGGGAGATACGCAGTATTTT
TRBV29-1	-	TRBJ2-1	-	CSVVDSRESSYNEQFF	TGCAGCGTTGTTGATAGTCGGGAGAGCTCCTACAATGAGCAGTTCTTC
TRBV3-1/TRBV3-2	TRBD2	TRBJ2-5	-	CASSQVSSGGASETQYF	TGTGCCAGCAGCCAAGTTTCCAGCGGGGGGGCCTCGGAGACCCAGTACTTC
TRBV18	-	TRBJ2-3	once	CASSPGEDTQYF	TGTGCCAGCTCACCAGGTGAGGATACGCAGTATTTT
TRBV5-6	TRBD1	TRBJ2-7	few	CASSISGQSYEQYF	TGTGCCAGCAGCATTTCGGGACAGTCCTACGAGCAGTACTTC